Shown below are 15 T cell receptor beta chains from a single sample sequenced in a study of blood T cell repertoires in COVID-19. Clones were sequenced by immunoSEQ multiplex PCR, and TCRdb holds only the in-frame ones, with some missing. The sample lists fewer than 80,000 clones; 85% to 90% were seen once. Sequences were obtained from peripheral blood. The receptors shown here come from a woman in her fifties or sixties with active or convalescent COVID-19.

The CDR3 loop reads CASSQTSGESYEQYF. In DNA form, the CDR3 reads TGTGCCAGCAGCCAAACTAGCGGAGAGTCCTACGAGCAGTACTTC. The chain joins TRBV4-2 to TRBJ2-7, with 8 bases lining up with TRBD2. Germline V gives CDR1 LGHNA, CDR2 YNFKEQ. The junction had 4 bases not matched to a gene; V was cut back by 2 bases and J by 1 base. The CDR3 totals 15 residues.

The chain employs TRBV30 and TRBJ2-1; D is possibly TRBD2 (6 bases). This CDR3 has 13 amino acids. Germline V gene lookup returns CDR1 GTSNPN and CDR2 SVGIG (reference sequence). Trimming cost V 4 bases and J 4 bases, with 11 bases left between them. The CDR3 is CAWNLGTYNEQFF. The CDR3 coding sequence is TGTGCCTGGAATCTAGGGACTTACAATGAGCAGTTCTTC.

V gene TRBV9 combines with J gene TRBJ2-5; 7 positions match TRBD2. The CDR3 is 15 amino acids. Germline V gene data show CDR1 as SGDLS and CDR2 as YYNGEE. The trim removed 0 bases at V and 4 bases at J, leaving 6 bases unmatched. The CDR3 here is CASSVASERGETQYF. CDR3 DNA: TGTGCCAGCAGCGTAGCAAGCGAGCGGGGAGAGACCCAGTACTTC.

The genes are TRBV24-1 and TRBJ2-7; D uncertain. CDR3 length equals 12 residues. V was clipped by 10 bases and J by 3 bases, with 12 bases between them. From germline, CDR1 is KGHDR and CDR2 SFDVKD. CDR3 nucleotide sequence: TGTGCCACGTTTTTCTCGGGCTACGAGCAGTACTTC. Protein sequence: CATFFSGYEQYF.

The gene calls are TRBV6-5 and TRBJ2-3; possibly TRBD1 for D (7 bases). Germline V gene lookup returns CDR1 MNHEY and CDR2 SVGAGI. This CDR3 is built from 13 residues. The V and J ends lost 9 bases and 2 bases respectively, with 12 bases between them. The CDR3, as DNA: TGTGCCAGTCGGGGGACAGTCACAGATACGCAGTATTTT. Its translation is CASRGTVTDTQYF.

This clone was observed a single time. The genes are TRBV4-1 and TRBJ2-2; TRBD1 aligns across 12 bases. V lost 8 bases to trimming and J lost 0 bases; unmatched junction nucleotides: 4. The germline gives CDR1 MGHRA, CDR2 YSYEKL. This CDR3 contains 16 residues. In DNA, the CDR3 is TGCGCCAGCCAGGGACAGGGGGCCCCGAACACCGGGGAGCTGTTTTTT. Residues: CASQGQGAPNTGELFF.

V usage is TRBV29-1 and J usage is TRBJ1-2, with D possibly TRBD1 on 5 matching bases. V lost 0 bases, J lost 0 bases, and 11 bases lay in between. The CDR3 is made up of 15 amino acids. CDR1 and CDR2 (germline): SQVTM, ANQGSEA. CDR3 sequence reads: CSVEDLGGANYGYTF. The CDR3 DNA follows: TGCAGCGTTGAAGATCTGGGGGGAGCTAACTATGGCTACACCTTC. Filled out from reference TRBV29-1 and TRBJ1-2, the complete variable domain reads SAVISQKPSRDICQRGTSLTIQCQVDSQVTMMFWYRQQPGQSLTLIATANQGSEATYESGFVIDKFPISRPNLTFSTLTVSNMSPEDSSIYLCSVEDLGGANYGYTFGSGTRLTVV.

This rearrangement joins TRBV5-1 to TRBJ2-2, with no clear D. The CDR3 sequence is 15 residues long. The V gene lost 0 bases and the J gene lost 6 bases, with 12 bases spanning the gap. From germline, CDR1 is SGHRS and CDR2 YFSETQ. CDR3 bases: TGCGCCAGCAGCTTGGTTTTATACAGAGCCGGGGAGCTGTTTTTT. This sequence encodes CASSLVLYRAGELFF. Using reference TRBV5-1 and TRBJ2-2 for the parts outside the CDR3, the full variable domain is KAGVTQTPRYLIKTRGQQVTLSCSPISGHRSVSWYQQTPGQGLQFLFEYFSETQRNKGNFPGRFSGRQFSNSRSEMNVSTLELGDSALYLCASSLVLYRAGELFFGEGSRLTVL.

The rearrangement links TRBV10-2 to TRBJ2-3; tentative D call: TRBD1 (5 bases). Germline loops: CDR1 WSHSY, CDR2 SAAADI. This CDR3 is built from 13 residues. V dropped 8 bases and J dropped 2 bases, with 11 bases sitting between them. CDR3 region: CASGAVLTDTQYF. The CDR3 coding sequence is TGCGCCAGCGGGGCGGTACTCACAGATACGCAGTATTTT.

This clone was observed once. The CDR3 loop is CASSTIRDRSGEQYF. The CDR3 bases are TGCGCCAGCAGTACTATCCGGGACAGGAGCGGCGAGCAGTACTTC. The gene calls are TRBV10-2 and TRBJ2-7; TRBD1 matches 8 bases. CDR1 and CDR2 from the germline V gene are WSHSY and SAAADI. CDR3 size: 15 residues. V lost 5 bases and J lost 6; bases outside the gene matches: 12.

CDR3 bases: TGTGCCAGCAGTTCGACAGGGGGAGATGAGCAGTTCTTC. Protein: CASSSTGGDEQFF. This sequence joins TRBV12-3 or TRBV12-4 and TRBJ2-1; 9 bases line up with TRBD1. Trimming removed 4 bases from V and 8 bases from J; junction bases left unmatched: 3. The CDR3 is 13 amino acids.

The chain couples TRBV6-5 to TRBJ1-2; 8 positions agree with TRBD1. The CDR3 loop spans 13 amino acids. Germline assignment: CDR1 MNHEY and CDR2 SVGAGI. Germline trimming cut 8 bases from V and 4 bases from J; bases unmatched to any gene: 6. CDR3 sequence reads: CASGQGDSYGYTF. The CDR3 DNA follows: TGTGCCAGCGGACAGGGCGACTCCTATGGCTACACCTTC.

The gene calls are TRBV7-8 and TRBJ2-1, with TRBD2 identical over 7 bases. Looked up from germline, CDR1 is SGHVS and CDR2 is FQNEAQ. The CDR3 has 15 residues. V shed 5 bases, J shed 9 bases, and the junction held 13 bases outside the gene matches. The CDR3 loop is CASSPGLVESGEQFF. The CDR3 DNA reads as TGTGCCAGCAGCCCCGGACTAGTAGAATCAGGTGAGCAGTTCTTC.

The chain links TRBV25-1 to TRBJ2-1; 10 nucleotides line up with TRBD2. The length of the CDR3 is 16 residues. Germline-derived CDR1 and CDR2 are MGHDK and SYGVNS. V lost 2 bases, J lost 8 bases, and 9 bases stayed unmatched. The CDR3 here is CASSEPYTGLADEQFF. The CDR3 region has the DNA TGTGCCAGCAGTGAACCCTACACCGGACTAGCGGATGAGCAGTTCTTC.

This chain uses TRBV9 with TRBJ1-1; possibly TRBD1 for D (6 bases). V was cut by 4 bases and J by 3 bases, with 10 bases left in between. Germline V gene sequence: CDR1 SGDLS, CDR2 YYNGEE. The CDR3 is 13 amino acids. The CDR3 region has the DNA TGTGCCAGCAGCCCGGACAGATACACTGAAGCTTTCTTT. Translating it yields CASSPDRYTEAFF.